A single sample gave rise to the 32 T cell receptor beta chains below, sequenced in a study of OX40 agonist ivuxolimab in advanced cancers. The data were produced by immunoSEQ multiplex PCR, yet TCRdb's version contains in-frame clones alone and is incomplete. The table shows over 55,000 clones, with around 87% occurring only once. Here the sequenced sample was CD4+ or CD8+ T cells sorted from blood, taken in a trial of the OX40 agonist ivuxolimab. The origin of the receptors is an adult with an advanced solid tumor such as melanoma, head and neck, liver or kidney cancer.

V usage is TRBV5-1 and J usage is TRBJ1-1, with D hard to call. V lost 0 bases and J lost 3, with 15 bases in between. This CDR3 is built from 16 residues. Germline loops: CDR1 SGHRS, CDR2 YFSETQ. The CDR3 is CASSLVVDVLHTEAFF. Written as DNA, the CDR3 is TGCGCCAGCAGCTTGGTTGTTGACGTACTCCACACTGAAGCTTTCTTT.

The CDR3 loop is CASSLDSTSGGRETQYF. CDR3 coding DNA: TGTGCCAGCAGCTTAGATTCAACTAGCGGGGGTCGAGAGACCCAGTACTTC. V gene TRBV11-3 combines with J gene TRBJ2-5; 11 bases fit TRBD2. The V segment lost 0 bases and the J segment 4 bases; nucleotides outside the gene matches: 7. The CDR3 has 17 residues. CDR1 and CDR2 from the germline V gene are SGHNT and YENEEA.

In this sample, this clone is medium-sized. The chain uses TRBV4-1 and TRBJ1-2; D is ambiguous. The length of the CDR3 is 15 residues. Trimming stripped 0 bases from V and 6 bases from J, with 14 bases between. Germline V gene data show CDR1 as MGHRA and CDR2 as YSYEKL. CDR3 in DNA: TGCGCCAGCAGCCAAGATCTGCTGCCAGCTGATGGCTACACCTTC. It codes for CASSQDLLPADGYTF.

This sequence joins TRBV5-1 and TRBJ2-2, with 9 bases lining up with TRBD1. The V gene end was trimmed by 4 bases and the J gene end by 6 bases; junction bases not matched to a gene: 4. This CDR3 is 14 amino acids long. Looked up from germline, CDR1 is SGHRS and CDR2 is YFSETQ. DNA for the CDR3: TGCGCCAGCAGCCGGACAGGGGCTCCCGGGGAGCTGTTTTTT. Protein: CASSRTGAPGELFF. Variable domain in full (rest from reference TRBV5-1 and TRBJ2-2): KAGVTQTPRYLIKTRGQQVTLSCSPISGHRSVSWYQQTPGQGLQFLFEYFSETQRNKGNFPGRFSGRQFSNSRSEMNVSTLELGDSALYLCASSRTGAPGELFFGEGSRLTVL.

V gene TRBV2 combines with J gene TRBJ1-6; D perhaps matches TRBD1 (6 bases). Germline V gives CDR1 SNHLY, CDR2 FYNNEI. The V and J ends lost 5 bases and 6 bases respectively, with 26 bases between them. The CDR3 consists of 19 residues. This chain's CDR3 is CASSLGFSTTGRPNSPLHF. The CDR3 DNA reads as TGTGCCAGCAGTCTAGGGTTCTCTACGACAGGTAGACCTAATTCACCCCTCCACTTT.

J is TRBJ1-3 and V is TRBV5-6; D is uncertain. Germline CDR1 reads SGHDT; CDR2 reads YYEEEE. The CDR3 spans 16 residues. The V end lost 0 bases, the J end lost 10 bases, and 20 bases lay between the germline ends. The CDR3 coding sequence is TGTGCCAGCAGCTTGGATTGGAGGCCAGGAGGTGCAACCATATATTTT. Translated: CASSLDWRPGGATIYF.

The chain uses TRBV4-2 and TRBJ2-1; the match to TRBD2 covers 11 bases. Germline V gene lookup returns CDR1 LGHNA and CDR2 YNFKEQ. This CDR3 spans 18 amino acids. J gave up 6 bases and V 1 base, and 11 bases lay outside the gene matches. CDR3 sequence reads: CASSQGVAGGQGGNEQFF. CDR3 coding DNA: TGTGCCAGCAGCCAAGGAGTAGCGGGGGGGCAAGGGGGCAATGAGCAGTTCTTC.

This sequence joins TRBV29-1 and TRBJ1-5, with D unclear. The CDR3 runs 13 residues. Germline values: CDR1 SQVTM, CDR2 ANQGSEA. Trimming took off 5 bases at V and 11 bases at J, with 19 bases between the two ends. Here the CDR3 DNA reads TGCAGCGTTTTAGTCGGGGTCCCGAGAGCCCAGCATTTT. Translation: CSVLVGVPRAQHF.

The chain carries TRBV2 and TRBJ2-5, with D perhaps assigned TRBD1 or TRBD2 (5 bases each). Trimming stripped 3 bases from V and 5 bases from J, with 13 bases between. The CDR3 covers 14 residues. Germline V gene lookup returns CDR1 SNHLY and CDR2 FYNNEI. In nucleotides, the CDR3 is TGTGCCAGCAGTGAGGGGGTATCCGTCGAGACCCAGTACTTC. Amino acids: CASSEGVSVETQYF.

This rearrangement joins TRBV9 to TRBJ2-2; D ambiguous. The CDR3 extends over 13 amino acids. V shed 3 bases and J shed 8 bases, with 11 bases lying between them. Germline CDR1 reads SGDLS; CDR2 reads YYNGEE. CDR3: CASSGPPQGELFF. The CDR3 DNA follows: TGTGCCAGCAGCGGGCCTCCCCAAGGGGAGCTGTTTTTT.

This clone has a single count. The chain recombines TRBV5-5 with TRBJ1-5; 9 bases map to TRBD1. The CDR3 has 16 residues. V was pared by 1 base and J by 6 bases, with 8 bases of the junction left unmatched. Germline V gene lookup returns CDR1 SGHKS and CDR2 YYEKEE (reference sequence). CDR3 sequence (DNA): TGTGCCAGCAGCTTGACGGGACAGGGCTTTGTTCAGCCCCAGCATTTT. Protein: CASSLTGQGFVQPQHF.

The rearrangement uses TRBV28 and TRBJ1-2; unclear D gene. The germline V gene has CDR1 MDHEN and CDR2 SYDVKM. CDR3 length equals 14 residues. The germline V and J ends were trimmed by 7 bases and 8 bases, with 20 bases remaining between them. The CDR3, as DNA: TGTGCCAGCATCGCAGAATCGAGGTCGTGGGGCTACACCTTC. Translation: CASIAESRSWGYTF.

Written as DNA, the CDR3 is TGCGCCAGCAGCTTGGGTCAGGGGGTTGGAAACACCATATATTTT. Translation gives CASSLGQGVGNTIYF. The genes are TRBV5-1 and TRBJ1-3; TRBD1 matches 7 bases. The V gene end was trimmed by 0 bases and the J gene end by 3 bases; junction bases not matched to a gene: 3. Germline CDR1 reads SGHRS; CDR2 reads YFSETQ. The CDR3 sequence is 15 residues long.

A single count supports this clone. The CDR3 DNA is TGCGCCAGCAGCGCGGGACAAAGTAATTCACCCCTCCACTTT. Translation gives CASSAGQSNSPLHF. The genes are TRBV5-1 and TRBJ1-6, with TRBD1 as a possible D gene (6 bases). Germline-derived CDR1 and CDR2 are SGHRS and YFSETQ. V dropped 4 bases and J dropped 6 bases, with 11 bases sitting between them. The CDR3 has 14 amino acids.

This chain joins TRBV7-2 and TRBJ2-1; TRBD2 is a possible D gene (5 bases). This CDR3 contains 12 residues. The V end was cut by 3 bases, the J end by 8 bases, with 8 bases between. Germline V gene sequence: CDR1 SGHTA, CDR2 FQGNSA. CDR3 nucleotides: TGTGCCAGCAGCTTCCGGGGAGATGAGCAGTTCTTC. Translated: CASSFRGDEQFF.

This chain connects TRBV2 to TRBJ1-1; D is undetermined. CDR3 length equals 13 residues. From germline, CDR1 is SNHLY and CDR2 FYNNEI. Trimming took 4 bases from V and 4 from J, leaving 10 bases between them. The CDR3 DNA sequence: TGTGCCAGCAGTGTGCAGTGGGCCACTGAAGCTTTCTTT. This codes for CASSVQWATEAFF. Based on the CDR3 plus reference TRBV2 and TRBJ1-1, the full variable domain is EPEVTQTPSHQVTQMGQEVILRCVPISNHLYFYWYRQILGQKVEFLVSFYNNEISEKSEIFDDQFSVERPDGSNFTLKIRSTKLEDSAMYFCASSVQWATEAFFGQGTRLTVV.

This chain joins TRBV5-1 and TRBJ2-6, with a weak D call TRBD1 (6 bases). CDR1 and CDR2 (germline): SGHRS, YFSETQ. The V and J ends lost 3 bases and 0 bases respectively, with 7 bases between them. The CDR3 consists of 15 residues. The CDR3 DNA follows: TGCGCCAGCAGCTCACAGGGCTCTGGGGCCAACGTCCTGACTTTC. It encodes CASSSQGSGANVLTF.

The CDR3 loop reads CASSLLGTADYEQYF. The CDR3 DNA is TGTGCCAGCAGCTTATTAGGGACAGCAGACTACGAGCAGTACTTC. J is TRBJ2-7 and V is TRBV11-2, with 7 bases matching TRBD1. The V gene's germline CDR1 is SGHAT and CDR2 FQNNGV. The CDR3 runs to 15 residues. The trim removed 2 bases at V and 3 bases at J, leaving 7 bases unmatched.

This rearrangement joins TRBV5-1 to TRBJ2-5; TRBD1 aligns across 7 bases. The trim removed 3 bases at V and 4 bases at J, leaving 9 bases unmatched. The CDR3 sequence is 15 residues long. Germline V gives CDR1 SGHRS, CDR2 YFSETQ. The CDR3 bases are TGCGCCAGCAGCTCGTTCGAGGGGGCAGGAGAGACCCAGTACTTC. Protein sequence: CASSSFEGAGETQYF.

This clone came up once. The rearrangement uses TRBV5-1 and TRBJ1-1; 8 bases match TRBD1. V trimming: 4 bases; J trimming: 8 bases; junction bases outside the gene matches: 7. Germline V gene sequence: CDR1 SGHRS, CDR2 YFSETQ. This CDR3 contains 13 residues. The CDR3 DNA is TGCGCCAGCAGCGTGGGGACAGGTCCCGAAGCTTTCTTT. It encodes CASSVGTGPEAFF.

V and J are TRBV28 and TRBJ1-2; weak D call: TRBD1 (5 bases). Looked up from germline, CDR1 is MDHEN and CDR2 is SYDVKM. This CDR3 comprises 15 residues. The ends were cut back, 6 bases at V and 8 bases at J, with 22 bases in the middle. CDR3: CASRGTPLQGWGYTF. CDR3 bases: TGTGCCAGCAGGGGAACCCCCCTTCAGGGTTGGGGCTACACCTTC.

The chain links TRBV5-6 to TRBJ1-6, with D possibly matching TRBD1 (5 bases). V lost 1 base and J 10 bases, leaving 12 bases between the germline ends. Germline V gene data show CDR1 as SGHDT and CDR2 as YYEEEE. The CDR3 has 14 residues. CDR3: CASSLKGSSSPLHF. The CDR3, as DNA: TGTGCCAGCAGCTTGAAGGGGTCGTCCTCACCCCTCCACTTT.

This clone was observed a single time. The V and J genes are TRBV12-5 and TRBJ2-7; D remains unclear. CDR3 size: 12 residues. The V end lost 0 bases, the J end lost 5 bases, and 5 bases lay between the germline ends. Per germline, CDR1 LGHNT and CDR2 FRNRAP. The CDR3 reads CASGLVAHEQYF. DNA for the CDR3: TGTGCTAGTGGTTTGGTAGCACACGAGCAGTACTTC.

About this clone itself: Distinct nucleotide sequences in the sample also encode this CDR3. The rearrangement uses TRBV7-9 and TRBJ2-3; D perhaps matches TRBD1 (5 bases). Trimming removed 5 bases at V and 4 bases at J, with 10 bases between. Germline V CDR1 and CDR2: SEHNR, FQNEAQ (reference sequence). CDR3 length equals 13 residues. The CDR3 DNA sequence: TGTGCCAGCAGCCCCAAGGGGCCAGATACGCAGTATTTT. Protein: CASSPKGPDTQYF. Combining the CDR3 with reference TRBV7-9 and TRBJ2-3 gives the whole variable domain DTGVSQNPRHKITKRGQNVTFRCDPISEHNRLYWYRQTLGQGPEFLTYFQNEAQLEKSRLLSDRFSAERPKGSFSTLEIQRTEQGDSAMYLCASSPKGPDTQYFGPGTRLTVL.

The J gene is TRBJ1-6, the V gene TRBV5-6; a weak D match, TRBD1 (6 bases). V lost 2 bases and J lost 8, with 14 bases in between. CDR1 SGHDT and CDR2 YYEEEE come from the germline V gene. This CDR3 region has 15 residues. The CDR3 sequence is CASSFISAGDSPLHF. CDR3 DNA: TGTGCCAGCAGCTTTATCAGCGCAGGGGATTCACCCCTCCACTTT.

The chain employs TRBV11-2 and TRBJ2-1; possible D gene TRBD1, 7 bases. The V end was cut by 8 bases, the J end by 1 base, with 9 bases between. The CDR3 totals 13 residues. Germline-derived CDR1 and CDR2 are SGHAT and FQNNGV. The CDR3 DNA sequence: TGTGCCAGCTCAGGGGGGTCCTACAATGAGCAGTTCTTC. It is translated as CASSGGSYNEQFF.

Note on this clone: A junction boundary mismatches the germline segment, possibly from a read error. This chain uses TRBV5-4 with TRBJ1-1; D is unresolved. The CDR3 is 14 residues long. Germline CDR1 and CDR2: SGHNT and YYREEE (reference sequence). The CDR3, as DNA: TGCGCCAGCAGCCAAGTGTGGACGGGCACTGAAGCTTTCTTT. Amino acids: CASSQVWTGTEAFF.

The chain has TRBV5-1 and TRBJ1-3; no clear D. This CDR3 is 14 amino acids long. Trimming took off 3 bases at V and 1 base at J, with 8 bases between the two ends. Per the germline V gene, CDR1 is SGHRS and CDR2 is YFSETQ. The DNA for the CDR3 is TGCGCCAGCAGCTCCCGGGATTCTGGAAACACCATATATTTT. Translated: CASSSRDSGNTIYF.

V gene TRBV2 combines with J gene TRBJ1-1; possible D gene TRBD1, 5 bases. V shed 6 bases and J shed 7 bases, with 12 bases lying between them. Germline V CDR1 and CDR2: SNHLY, FYNNEI. The length of the CDR3 is 12 residues. CDR3: CASSYRDGEAFF. CDR3 in DNA: TGTGCCAGCAGCTACCGGGACGGTGAAGCTTTCTTT.

This rearrangement joins TRBV19 to TRBJ1-5, with D uncertain. V lost 3 bases, J lost 7 bases, and 10 bases lay in between. This CDR3 has 13 amino acids. Germline CDR1 and CDR2: LNHDA and SQIVND (reference sequence). The CDR3 sequence: CASSIKTRQPQHF. Written as DNA, the CDR3 is TGTGCCAGTAGTATTAAAACAAGGCAGCCCCAGCATTTT.

The chain carries TRBV28 and TRBJ2-7, with D perhaps being TRBD1 or TRBD2 (6 bases each). This CDR3 is built from 14 residues. V lost 8 bases and J lost 3, with 17 bases in between. Germline CDR1 and CDR2: MDHEN and SYDVKM. In DNA, the CDR3 is TGTGCCAGCGAATCGCGGGGCAGGGGCTACGAGCAGTACTTC. Protein: CASESRGRGYEQYF.

The genes are TRBV18 and TRBJ1-3; D is undetermined. V lost 2 bases and J 4 bases, leaving 15 bases between the germline ends. This CDR3 has 16 amino acids. The germline V gene has CDR1 KGHSH and CDR2 LQKENI. This chain's CDR3 is CASSPNPGTSGNTIYF. The CDR3 nucleotides read TGTGCCAGCTCACCAAATCCAGGCACGTCCGGAAACACCATATATTTT. Filled out from reference TRBV18 and TRBJ1-3, the complete variable domain reads NAGVMQNPRHLVRRRGQEARLRCSPMKGHSHVYWYRQLPEEGLKFMVYLQKENIIDESGMPKERFSAEFPKEGPSILRIQQVVRGDSAAYFCASSPNPGTSGNTIYFGEGSWLTVV.